The 4 T cell receptor beta chains below all came from one sample that was sequenced in a study of Ad26.COV2.S vaccination and SARS-CoV-2 variants. Profiling relied on immunoSEQ multiplex PCR, and the TCRdb table lists in-frame clones only, not all of them. This table holds approximately 140,000 clones, about nine tenths found once. The specimen was peripheral blood, collected after recovery from COVID-19. All receptors derive from a human donor who had recovered from COVID-19.

This clone was found a few times. This chain uses TRBV30 with TRBJ1-6, with TRBD1 as a possible D gene (5 bases). The CDR3 consists of 15 residues. The germline CDR1 and CDR2 sequences are GTSNPN and SVGIG (reference sequence). The ends were cut back, 7 bases at V and 5 bases at J, with 18 bases in the middle. CDR3 nucleotides: TGTGCCTCGGGAGGGGCCAGCCCTAATAATTCACCCCTCCACTTT. Amino acids: CASGGASPNNSPLHF.

The chain joins TRBV21-1 to TRBJ2-7; the table's D call, TRBD2, has no DNA check behind it. TRBV21-1 is designated a pseudogene. The CDR3 sequence is 15 residues long. The CDR3 is CASMAGLPYSYEQYF. CDR3 nucleotides: TGTGCCAGCATGGCGGGACTCCCCTACTCCTACGAGCAGTACTTC.

The chain has TRBV28 and TRBJ2-1; D gene ambiguous. Germline CDR1 reads MDHEN; CDR2 reads SYDVKM. The CDR3 is made up of 13 amino acids. Deletions cut 3 bases from V and 4 bases from J, with 7 bases between. The CDR3, as DNA: TGTGCCAGCAGTTTTATGGGTTACAATGAGCAGTTCTTC. Residues: CASSFMGYNEQFF.

CDR3 coding DNA: TGCGCCAGCAGCTTGGGGACAGCCCTGGGATACGAGCAGTACTTC. Protein: CASSLGTALGYEQYF. This chain links TRBV5-1 with TRBJ2-7; TRBD1 is a possible D gene (6 bases). This CDR3 comprises 15 residues. Looked up from germline, CDR1 is SGHRS and CDR2 is YFSETQ. Between the trimmed V and J ends, which lost 0 bases and 4 bases, there was a span of 14 bases. Complete variable domain (other parts from reference TRBV5-1 and TRBJ2-7): KAGVTQTPRYLIKTRGQQVTLSCSPISGHRSVSWYQQTPGQGLQFLFEYFSETQRNKGNFPGRFSGRQFSNSRSEMNVSTLELGDSALYLCASSLGTALGYEQYFGPGTRLTVT.